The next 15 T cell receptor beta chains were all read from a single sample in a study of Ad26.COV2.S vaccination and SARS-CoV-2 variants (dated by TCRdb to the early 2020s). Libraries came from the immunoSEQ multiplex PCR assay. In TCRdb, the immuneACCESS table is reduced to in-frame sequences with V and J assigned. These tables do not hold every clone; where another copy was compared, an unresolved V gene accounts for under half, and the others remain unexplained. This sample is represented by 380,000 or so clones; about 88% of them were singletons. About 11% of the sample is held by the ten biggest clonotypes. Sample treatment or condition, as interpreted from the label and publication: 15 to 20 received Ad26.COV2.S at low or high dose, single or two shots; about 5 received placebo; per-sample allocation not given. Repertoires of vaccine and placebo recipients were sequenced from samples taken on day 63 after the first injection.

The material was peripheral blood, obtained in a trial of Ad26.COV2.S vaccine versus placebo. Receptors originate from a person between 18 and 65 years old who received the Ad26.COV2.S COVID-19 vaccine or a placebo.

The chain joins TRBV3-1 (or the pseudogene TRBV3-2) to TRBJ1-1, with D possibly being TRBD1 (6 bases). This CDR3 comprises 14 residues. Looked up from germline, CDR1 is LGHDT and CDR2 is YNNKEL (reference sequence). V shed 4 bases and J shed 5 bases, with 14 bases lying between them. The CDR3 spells CASSLQGGGTEAFF. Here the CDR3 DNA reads TGTGCCAGCAGCCTACAGGGAGGTGGTACTGAAGCTTTCTTT.

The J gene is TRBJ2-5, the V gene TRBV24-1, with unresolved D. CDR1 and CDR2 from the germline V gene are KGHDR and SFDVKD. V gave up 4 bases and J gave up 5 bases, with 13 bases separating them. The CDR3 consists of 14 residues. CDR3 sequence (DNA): TGTGCCACCAGTGACCAAACAGTTCGGGAGACCCAGTACTTC. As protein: CATSDQTVRETQYF.

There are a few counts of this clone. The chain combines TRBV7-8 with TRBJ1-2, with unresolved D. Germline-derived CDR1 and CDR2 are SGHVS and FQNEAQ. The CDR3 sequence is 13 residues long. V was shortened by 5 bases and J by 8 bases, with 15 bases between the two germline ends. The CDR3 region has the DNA TGTGCCAGCAGCCAGATAGCGGGAGGCGGCTACACCTTC. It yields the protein CASSQIAGGGYTF.

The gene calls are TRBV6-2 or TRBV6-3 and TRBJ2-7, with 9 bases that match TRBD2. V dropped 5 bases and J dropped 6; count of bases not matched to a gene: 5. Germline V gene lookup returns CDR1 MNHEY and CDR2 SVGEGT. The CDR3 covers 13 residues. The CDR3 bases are TGTGCCAGCAGTCCGGGACTAGCAAGCGAGCAGTACTTC. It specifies CASSPGLASEQYF.

The CDR3 is CASSTLGTGGEKLFF. The DNA of the CDR3 is TGTGCCAGCAGCACCCTTGGGACAGGGGGGGAAAAACTGTTTTTT. The rearrangement links TRBV5-6 to TRBJ1-4; 11 bases map to TRBD1. The CDR3 consists of 15 residues. From germline, CDR1 is SGHDT and CDR2 YYEEEE. The J segment lost 8 bases and the V segment lost 4 bases, leaving 7 bases of the junction unmatched.

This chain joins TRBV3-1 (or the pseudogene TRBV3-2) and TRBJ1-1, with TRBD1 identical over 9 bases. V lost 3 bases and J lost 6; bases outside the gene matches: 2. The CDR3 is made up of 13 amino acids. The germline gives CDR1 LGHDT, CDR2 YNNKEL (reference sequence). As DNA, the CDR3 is TGTGCCAGCAGCCATACAGGGGGCTCTGAAGCTTTCTTT. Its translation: CASSHTGGSEAFF.

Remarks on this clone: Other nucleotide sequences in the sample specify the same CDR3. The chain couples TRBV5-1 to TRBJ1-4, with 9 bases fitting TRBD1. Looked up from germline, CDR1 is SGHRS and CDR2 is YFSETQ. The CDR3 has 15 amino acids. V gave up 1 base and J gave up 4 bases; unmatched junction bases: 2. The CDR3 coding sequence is TGCGCCAGCAGCTTGACAGGGGGCGGTAATGAAAAACTGTTTTTT. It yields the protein CASSLTGGGNEKLFF.

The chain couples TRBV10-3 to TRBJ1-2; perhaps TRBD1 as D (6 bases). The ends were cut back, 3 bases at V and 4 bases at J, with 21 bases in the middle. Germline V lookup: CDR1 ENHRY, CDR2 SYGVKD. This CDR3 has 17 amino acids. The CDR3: CAISDPSGGGLLYGYTF. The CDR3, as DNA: TGTGCCATCAGTGACCCATCCGGGGGCGGGTTACTCTATGGCTACACCTTC.

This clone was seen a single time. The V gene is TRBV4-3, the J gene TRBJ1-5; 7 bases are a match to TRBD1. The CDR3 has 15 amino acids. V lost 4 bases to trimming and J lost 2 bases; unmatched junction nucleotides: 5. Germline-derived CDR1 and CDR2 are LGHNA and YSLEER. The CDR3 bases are TGCGCCAGCAGCCTTACAGGGGATCGCAATCAGCCCCAGCATTTT. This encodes CASSLTGDRNQPQHF.

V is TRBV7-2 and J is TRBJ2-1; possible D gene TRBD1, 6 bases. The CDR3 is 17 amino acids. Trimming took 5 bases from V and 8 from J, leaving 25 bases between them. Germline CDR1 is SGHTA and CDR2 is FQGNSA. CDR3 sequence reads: CASSALGAGTPRDEQFF. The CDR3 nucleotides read TGTGCCAGCAGCGCCCTTGGCGCCGGGACACCCAGGGATGAGCAGTTCTTC. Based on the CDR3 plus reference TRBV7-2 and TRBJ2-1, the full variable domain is GAGVSQSPSNKVTEKGKDVELRCDPISGHTALYWYRQSLGQGLEFLIYFQGNSAPDKSGLPSDRFSAERTGGSVSTLTIQRTQQEDSAVYLCASSALGAGTPRDEQFFGPGTRLTVL.

CDR3 bases: TGTGCCAGTAGTAGGGCTAGCGGGAGTGGCGGGGAGCTGTTTTTT. This translates into CASSRASGSGGELFF. The V and J genes are TRBV19 and TRBJ2-2, with TRBD2 matching 10 bases. Germline CDR1 is LNHDA and CDR2 is SQIVND (reference sequence). J was trimmed by 7 bases and V by 4 bases; bases with no gene match: 6. The CDR3 is 15 residues long.

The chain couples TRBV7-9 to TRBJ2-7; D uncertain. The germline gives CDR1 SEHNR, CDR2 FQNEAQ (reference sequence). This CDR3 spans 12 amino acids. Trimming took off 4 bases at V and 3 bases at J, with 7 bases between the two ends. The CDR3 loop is CASSSSDYEQYF. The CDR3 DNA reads TGTGCCAGCAGCTCTTCGGACTACGAGCAGTACTTC.

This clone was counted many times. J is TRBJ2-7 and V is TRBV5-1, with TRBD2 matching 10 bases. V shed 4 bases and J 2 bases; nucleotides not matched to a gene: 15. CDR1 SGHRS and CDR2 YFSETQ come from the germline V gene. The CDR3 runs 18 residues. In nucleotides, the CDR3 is TGCGCCAGCAGCCAGAGGGCGGCCGGGACTAGCGTAACCTACGAGCAGTACTTC. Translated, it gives CASSQRAAGTSVTYEQYF.

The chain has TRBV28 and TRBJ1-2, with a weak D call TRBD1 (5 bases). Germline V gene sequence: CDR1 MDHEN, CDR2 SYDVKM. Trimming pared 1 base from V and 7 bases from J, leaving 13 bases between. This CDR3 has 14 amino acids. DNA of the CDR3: TGTGCCAGCAGTTTATTGGGCAGGGTGATTGGCTACACCTTC. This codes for CASSLLGRVIGYTF.

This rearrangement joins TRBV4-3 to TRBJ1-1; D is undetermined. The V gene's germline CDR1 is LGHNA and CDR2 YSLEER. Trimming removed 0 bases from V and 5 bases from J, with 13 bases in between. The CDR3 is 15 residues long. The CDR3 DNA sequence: TGCGCCAGCAGCCAAGATTGGGGTCGGGAGACTGAAGCTTTCTTT. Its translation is CASSQDWGRETEAFF.